This entry concerns a single T cell receptor (beta chain). There is no known antigen for this receptor. No quality values exist for individual bases; no much larger clone is one base distant. TCRbeta CDR3 regions were amplified from genomic DNA using the immunoSEQ Assay, a bias-controlled multiplex PCR. The paper's processing steps were these. The number of nucleated cells in each sample was estimated by amplification of reference gene primers within the assay. To quantify the absolute abundance of each unique TCRbeta CDR3 rearrangement, sequence reads were collapsed and filtered. For each sample, productive Simpson clonality was calculated as the square root of Simpson's diversity index across productive rearrangements. In TCRdb, the immuneACCESS table is reduced to in-frame sequences with V and J assigned. These tables do not hold every clone; where another copy was compared, an unresolved V gene accounts for under half, and the others remain unexplained. V and J calls and clone size are as listed in that table; D and trimming were resolved from the DNA. In all, the sample holds hundreds of thousands of clones, and almost 90% of those were seen once. Around 1.4% of the sample is in the top ten clones.

The CDR3 measures 17 amino acids from cysteine to phenylalanine. The entry retains the CDR3 DNA only, 51 bases that are in frame from base 1. V ends up 5 bases short and J 7 bases short, with an unmatched junction base count of 19. The germline V gene supplies CDR1 MDHEN and CDR2 SYDVKM. The entry originates in a study of blood T cell repertoires in COVID-19 (dated by TCRdb to 2020 to 2022). About the study as a whole: Collaborator samples came from the United States, Italy and Spain and covered acute and convalescent phases of COVID-19. The material from the prospective study consisted of cDNA or gDNA derived from T cells, B-cell-depleted T cells, or PBMCs. Subjects who had been exposed to COVID-19, were actively infected with it, or had recovered from it provided the deeply sampled blood TCRbeta repertoires that made up the dataset. The repertoires were made available in a free public database intended to serve as a resource for research on the immune response to SARS-CoV-2. Samples were obtained from the ongoing ImmuneRACE study (first 160 participants) and from 1,254 subjects provided by 6 global collaborators. The sample metadata nearly always contained a de-identified subject ID, COVID-19 status, age in years and sex. Where available, HLA class I and class II types were taken from metadata supplied by the sample provider and were not determined by assay-based typing. What the research found in general, with its limitations: Clinical and demographic metadata were provided uncurated, with the amount varying by source and participant.

Collaborating institutions collected whole blood in K2EDTA tubes following their own protocols. For TCRbeta analysis, collaborator samples were shipped as frozen whole blood, as isolated PBMCs, or as DNA extracted from either sample type. The sample taken for sequencing was peripheral blood. The receptor was isolated from a man older than 75 with acute or convalescent COVID-19. This sequence uses TRBV28 and TRBJ1-2, with 7 middle bases fitting TRBD1. The base sequence is TGTGCCAGCAGTCCGCCTTGGGGACAGAACTATGCGCGTGGCTACACCTTC. This yields the protein CASSPPWGQNYARGYTF.